A selection of T cell receptor beta chains follows, all from one sample in a study of PD-1 blockade in classical Hodgkin lymphoma. Clones were read by immunoSEQ multiplex PCR, and TCRdb kept only the in-frame ones, dropping some. The table has roughly 150,000 clones, around 73% seen once. The sample was peripheral blood mononuclear cells (PBMCs), taken before the second cycle of nivolumab. The receptors originated from a human donor with classical Hodgkin lymphoma. Both conserved end residues are part of each CDR3. The D gene is left open where the match is weak. Expanded clones get a size class; other rows say once, few or many, or leave the size out.

>.|TRBD2|TRBJ2-7|TRBV7-2
CASSFPASGSYEQYF
TGTGCCAGCAGCTTCCCCGCTAGCGGGAGTTACGAGCAGTACTTC
>.|.|TRBJ2-7|TRBV28
CASSIPEGEQYF
TGTGCCAGCAGTATTCCAGAGGGGGAGCAGTACTTC
>.|TRBD2|TRBJ2-3|TRBV5-1
CASSCKREGLYCSSTDTQYF
TGCGCCAGCAGCTGTAAGCGGGAGGGCCTTTATTGTTCCTCCACAGATACGCAGTATTTT
>few|TRBD1|TRBJ2-5|TRBV2
CASGWDRQYQETQYF
TGTGCCAGCGGTTGGGACAGGCAGTACCAAGAGACCCAGTACTTC
>.|.|TRBJ2-5|TRBV6-6
CASGTSRAQETQYF
TGTGCCAGCGGCACTAGCCGAGCACAAGAGACCCAGTACTTC
>.|.|TRBJ2-5|TRBV11-2
CASSFQTGGETQYF
TGTGCCAGCAGCTTCCAAACTGGGGGGGAGACCCAGTACTTC
>.|TRBD1|TRBJ1-2|TRBV25-1
CASRDQGARGGYTF
TGTGCCAGCAGGGATCAGGGGGCCCGAGGGGGCTACACCTTC
>.|.|TRBJ2-3|TRBV19
CASSMLATQYF
TGTGCCAGTAGTATGCTAGCTACGCAGTATTTT
>.|TRBD1|TRBJ1-6|TRBV19
CASSMVWDSGRTLHF
TGTGCCAGTAGTATGGTCTGGGACAGTGGGCGAACTCTCCACTTT
>.|TRBD1|TRBJ1-1|TRBV28
CASVTGVVNTEAFF
TGTGCCAGCGTGACAGGGGTGGTGAACACTGAAGCTTTCTTT
>.|.|TRBJ1-2|TRBV5-8
CASSLAEGNYGYTF
TGTGCCAGCAGCTTGGCCGAGGGTAACTATGGCTACACCTTC
>medium-sized|.|TRBJ2-7|TRBV5-1
CASSPWGGDGEQYF
TGCGCCAGCAGCCCGTGGGGCGGGGACGGCGAGCAGTACTTC
>few|.|TRBJ1-5|TRBV5-6
CASSFQGYSNQPQHF
TGTGCCAGCAGCTTTCAGGGCTATAGCAATCAGCCCCAGCATTTT
>.|.|TRBJ2-3|TRBV6-1
CASAPYSNTDTQYF
TGTGCCAGCGCCCCCTACTCAAACACAGATACGCAGTATTTT
>.|.|TRBJ1-1|TRBV7-9
CASSSTGYTEAFF
TGTGCCAGCAGCTCTACAGGGTACACTGAAGCTTTCTTT
>.|TRBD2|TRBJ2-7|TRBV19
CASSGLAGGTYEQYF
TGTGCCAGTAGTGGACTAGCGGGGGGGACCTACGAGCAGTACTTC
>.|.|TRBJ2-6|TRBV5-8
CASSFKGVASGANVLTF
TGTGCCAGCAGCTTCAAGGGGGTGGCTTCTGGGGCCAACGTCCTGACTTTC
>.|TRBD1|TRBJ1-1|TRBV7-9
CASSVDRGRGTEAFF
TGTGCCAGCAGCGTGGACAGGGGGCGTGGCACTGAAGCTTTCTTT
>.|TRBD1|TRBJ1-3|TRBV30
CAWSGQGAGNTIYF
TGTGCCTGGAGTGGACAGGGGGCTGGAAACACCATATATTTT
>few|TRBD1|TRBJ1-1|TRBV19
CASSPQGASTEAFF
TGTGCCAGTAGTCCACAGGGGGCAAGTACTGAAGCTTTCTTT
>.|TRBD1|TRBJ1-2|TRBV5-4
CASSLVGTASGVTF
TGTGCCAGCAGCTTGGTGGGGACAGCTTCTGGTGTTACCTTC
>.|TRBD2|TRBJ2-7|TRBV6-1
CASQSGAGGHYEQYF
TGTGCCAGCCAGTCTGGGGCGGGAGGGCATTACGAGCAGTACTTC
>once|TRBD1|TRBJ1-5|TRBV10-3
CASSDRQGSNQPQHF
TGTGCCAGCAGTGATAGACAGGGAAGCAATCAGCCCCAGCATTTT
>.|.|TRBJ2-7|TRBV9
CASSVGTHPYEQYF
TGTGCCAGCAGCGTCGGGACTCATCCCTACGAGCAGTACTTC
>.|.|TRBJ2-1|TRBV7-3
CASSSLAREQFF
TGTGCCAGCAGCTCGCTGGCCCGGGAGCAGTTCTTC
>.|.|TRBJ2-2|TRBV19
CASRKRGTGELFF
TGTGCCAGTAGAAAGAGGGGCACCGGGGAGCTGTTTTTT
>.|.|TRBJ2-1|TRBV10-2
CANLQGDTGEQFF
TGCGCCAACCTACAGGGAGATACGGGTGAGCAGTTCTTC
>.|TRBD1|TRBJ1-5|TRBV4-2
CASSHTGAGDNQPQHF
TGTGCCAGCAGCCATACAGGGGCAGGAGACAATCAGCCCCAGCATTTT
>.|TRBD1|TRBJ1-5|TRBV4-1
CASSREGAWNQPQHF
TGCGCCAGCAGCCGGGAGGGGGCGTGGAATCAGCCCCAGCATTTT
>.|.|TRBJ2-7|TRBV7-2
CASSFPPAEQYF
TGTGCCAGCAGCTTTCCTCCCGCAGAGCAGTACTTC
>once|.|TRBJ1-4|TRBV5-1
CASSPTLNEKLFF
TGCGCCAGCAGCCCGACCCTTAATGAAAAACTGTTTTTT
>.|TRBD1|TRBJ1-2|TRBV7-3
CASSSPGTGVTDYGYTF
TGTGCCAGCAGCTCACCCGGGACAGGGGTGACAGATTATGGCTACACCTTC
>.|TRBD1|TRBJ1-1|TRBV6-5
CASSFRGPITEAFF
TGTGCCAGCAGTTTCAGGGGGCCCATCACTGAAGCTTTCTTT
>.|.|TRBJ1-4|TRBV18
CASSPGFLNEKLFF
TGTGCCAGCTCACCAGGGTTCCTTAATGAAAAACTGTTTTTT
>few|.|TRBJ1-1|TRBV7-6
CASSQQVWGNTEAFF
TGTGCCAGCAGCCAACAGGTTTGGGGGAACACTGAAGCTTTCTTT
>.|.|TRBJ2-3|TRBV5-8
CASSFHPLGDTQYF
TGTGCCAGCAGCTTCCACCCCTTGGGAGATACGCAGTATTTT
>.|TRBD1|TRBJ2-2|TRBV12-5
CASGLGQGAVSSGTGELFF
TGTGCTAGTGGTTTGGGTCAGGGGGCAGTTTCGTCGGGGACCGGGGAGCTGTTTTTT